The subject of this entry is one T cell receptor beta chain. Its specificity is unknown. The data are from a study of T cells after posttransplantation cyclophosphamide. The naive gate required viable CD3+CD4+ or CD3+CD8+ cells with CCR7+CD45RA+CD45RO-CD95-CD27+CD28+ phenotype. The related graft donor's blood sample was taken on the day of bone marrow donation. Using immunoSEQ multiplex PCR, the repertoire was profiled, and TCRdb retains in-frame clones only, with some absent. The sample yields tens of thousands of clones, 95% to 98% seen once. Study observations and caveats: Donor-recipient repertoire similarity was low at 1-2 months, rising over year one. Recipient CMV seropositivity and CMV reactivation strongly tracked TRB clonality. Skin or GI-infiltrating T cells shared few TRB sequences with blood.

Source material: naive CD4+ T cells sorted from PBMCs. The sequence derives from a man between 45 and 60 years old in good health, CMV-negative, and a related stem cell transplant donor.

The CDR3 loop reads CASSYAAGINYGYTF. The CDR3 region has the DNA TGTGCCAGCAGTTACGCGGCGGGAATTAACTATGGCTACACCTTC. This chain joins TRBV2 and TRBJ1-2; D remains ambiguous. Germline V gene lookup returns CDR1 SNHLY and CDR2 FYNNEI. This CDR3 has 15 residues. V shed 5 bases and J shed 1 base, with 14 bases lying between them.